These 22 T cell receptor beta chains were sequenced from one sample in a study of blood T cell repertoires in COVID-19. Sequenced by immunoSEQ multiplex PCR; TCRdb stores in-frame clones only, minus some. The data contain about 360,000 clones, 65% to 90% of them singletons. Specimen: peripheral blood. These TCRs come from a woman aged 55-75 years with COVID-19, enrolled during active disease.

The rearrangement links TRBV9 to TRBJ2-7; D possibly corresponds to TRBD2 (7 bases). The germline V gene has CDR1 SGDLS and CDR2 YYNGEE. The CDR3 consists of 15 residues. V was cut by 4 bases and J by 0 bases, with 14 bases left in between. The CDR3 spells CASSTSGTPSYEQYF. CDR3 in DNA: TGTGCCAGCAGCACCAGCGGGACACCCTCCTACGAGCAGTACTTC.

The chain links TRBV30 to TRBJ2-2; D not resolved. V was trimmed by 0 bases and J by 9 bases, leaving 5 bases between them. The germline V gene encodes CDR1 GTSNPN and CDR2 SVGIG (reference sequence). The CDR3 runs to 11 residues. In nucleotides, the CDR3 is TGTGCCTGGAGTGTAGCGAGGGAGCTGTTTTTT. Protein: CAWSVARELFF.

The rearrangement links TRBV27 to TRBJ1-2; possible D gene TRBD1, 6 bases. Germline-derived CDR1 and CDR2 are MNHEY and SMNVEV (reference sequence). There are 13 residues in the CDR3. Trimming took 0 bases from V and 4 from J, leaving 6 bases between them. CDR3 DNA sequence: TGTGCCAGCAGTTTATCAGGGGGCTATGGCTACACCTTC. As protein: CASSLSGGYGYTF.

V and J are TRBV7-9 and TRBJ2-7, with D perhaps TRBD1 (5 bases). The germline V gene encodes CDR1 SEHNR and CDR2 FQNEAQ (reference sequence). The CDR3 is 15 residues long. The V end lost 3 bases, the J end lost 3 bases, and 15 bases lay between the germline ends. CDR3 sequence: CASSFGQGTIYEQYF. The CDR3, as DNA: TGTGCCAGCAGCTTTGGGCAGGGAACTATCTACGAGCAGTACTTC.

The chain uses TRBV27 and TRBJ2-1, with D perhaps matching TRBD2 (6 bases). The V gene's germline CDR1 is MNHEY and CDR2 SMNVEV (reference sequence). V lost 2 bases and J lost 1, with 6 bases in between. This CDR3 has 14 amino acids. CDR3 amino acids: CASSLGGSYNEQFF. The CDR3 bases are TGTGCCAGCAGTTTAGGAGGGTCCTACAATGAGCAGTTCTTC.

The chain combines TRBV11-2 with TRBJ1-6; D is ambiguous. The CDR3 is 14 amino acids. Germline-derived CDR1 and CDR2 are SGHAT and FQNNGV. V lost 5 bases to trimming and J lost 7 bases, with 12 bases between them. The CDR3 spells CASSKLENNSPLHF. CDR3 nucleotide sequence: TGTGCCAGCAGCAAACTAGAAAACAATTCACCCCTCCACTTT.

V is TRBV29-1 and J is TRBJ2-3; the match to TRBD1 covers 7 bases. The CDR3 runs 13 residues. V lost 6 bases and J lost 2; bases outside the gene matches: 5. CDR1 SQVTM and CDR2 ANQGSEA come from the germline V gene. This CDR3 reads CSVETGNTDTQYF. The CDR3 bases are TGCAGCGTAGAGACAGGGAACACAGATACGCAGTATTTT.

This chain uses TRBV6-1 with TRBJ1-3; no reliable D call. V gave up 0 bases and J gave up 4 bases, with 10 bases separating them. The CDR3 covers 15 residues. Looked up from germline, CDR1 is MNHNS and CDR2 is SASEGT. The DNA for the CDR3 is TGTGCCAGCAGTGAAGCGGTCAGAGGGGGAAACACCATATATTTT. This encodes CASSEAVRGGNTIYF.

This chain uses TRBV4-1 with TRBJ2-2; 11 positions agree with TRBD1. CDR1 is MGHRA and CDR2 is YSYEKL in the germline V gene. The ends lost 10 bases at V and 4 bases at J; junction bases unmatched: 11. The CDR3 is 16 amino acids. The CDR3 DNA reads as TGCGCCACGTTATCAGGACAGGGGGCTGGCACCGGGGAGCTGTTTTTT. It codes for CATLSGQGAGTGELFF.

This clone was seen a few times. This chain uses TRBV9 with TRBJ1-1; D not certain. Per the germline V gene, CDR1 is SGDLS and CDR2 is YYNGEE. V lost 9 bases and J lost 3, with 9 bases in between. This CDR3 has 11 amino acids. The CDR3 protein is CATCGDTEAFF. The CDR3 bases are TGTGCCACCTGCGGGGACACTGAAGCTTTCTTT.

The chain employs TRBV12-3 or TRBV12-4 and TRBJ1-2, with D maybe TRBD1 (6 bases). CDR3 length: 13 amino acids. Trimming took 3 bases from V and 8 from J, leaving 13 bases between them. The chain's CDR3 is CASSLGGAGGYTF. In DNA form, the CDR3 reads TGTGCCAGCAGTTTGGGGGGGGCCGGAGGCTACACCTTC.

V and J are TRBV5-1 and TRBJ2-7, with D possibly matching TRBD1 (6 bases). The CDR3 extends over 19 amino acids. Trimming removed 2 bases at V and 2 bases at J, with 26 bases between. CDR1 and CDR2 (germline): SGHRS, YFSETQ. For the CDR3, the DNA is TGCGCCAGCAGCTTACCCTTCTCCGCACACCGACAGGATCCCTACGAGCAGTACTTC. It translates to CASSLPFSAHRQDPYEQYF.

This sequence joins TRBV7-9 and TRBJ1-1, with 7 bases identical to TRBD1. The CDR3 is 16 amino acids. V shed 3 bases, J shed 0 bases, and the junction held 7 bases outside the gene matches. Germline V gene sequence: CDR1 SEHNR, CDR2 FQNEAQ (reference sequence). Written as DNA, the CDR3 is TGTGCCAGCAGCTTCAGGGGGACGGGAATGAACACTGAAGCTTTCTTT. It is translated as CASSFRGTGMNTEAFF.

The chain carries TRBV5-1 and TRBJ2-3; 9 nucleotides agree with TRBD2. CDR1 and CDR2 (germline): SGHRS, YFSETQ. Losses at the gene ends were 5 bases for V and 4 bases for J; bases not matched to a gene: 8. CDR3 length: 15 amino acids. CDR3 nucleotide sequence: TGCGCCAGCAGTCGGGCGGGGGGGGCCGCAGATACGCAGTATTTT. Translation: CASSRAGGAADTQYF.

The chain links TRBV6-1 to TRBJ1-2, with 8 bases lining up with TRBD1. This CDR3 contains 16 residues. After removal of 3 bases from V and 0 bases from J, the junction contained 6 bases not matched to a gene. The germline CDR1 and CDR2 sequences are MNHNS and SASEGT. CDR3 in amino acids: CASSDRTGRTNYGYTF. The DNA for the CDR3 is TGTGCCAGCAGTGACCGGACAGGGCGGACTAACTATGGCTACACCTTC.

This clone has just a few counts. This rearrangement joins TRBV7-8 to TRBJ2-2, with 7 positions matching TRBD2. Germline trimming cut 1 base from V and 5 bases from J; bases unmatched to any gene: 7. In germline, CDR1 is SGHVS, CDR2 FQNEAQ. This CDR3 spans 16 amino acids. The CDR3 is CASSLVPGGGTGELFF. The CDR3 bases are TGTGCCAGCAGCTTAGTCCCTGGCGGGGGAACCGGGGAGCTGTTTTTT.

The chain combines TRBV24-1 with TRBJ2-7; D perhaps matches TRBD1 (5 bases). Trimming left V 10 bases short and J 7 bases short, with 10 bases between. CDR3 length: 10 residues. Germline CDR1 reads KGHDR; CDR2 reads SFDVKD. The CDR3 protein is CATPDREQYF. In DNA, the CDR3 is TGTGCCACGCCCGACAGAGAGCAGTACTTC.

The rearrangement links TRBV7-9 to TRBJ1-1, with a tentative D call TRBD1 (6 bases). This CDR3 comprises 14 residues. V was shortened by 5 bases and J by 3 bases, with 13 bases between the two germline ends. Germline V CDR1 and CDR2: SEHNR, FQNEAQ (reference sequence). The CDR3 region has the DNA TGTGCCAGCAGCACCAGGGGTGGGGACACTGAAGCTTTCTTT. This codes for CASSTRGGDTEAFF.

The J gene is TRBJ1-2, the V gene TRBV3-1 (or the pseudogene TRBV3-2); D might be TRBD1 (5 bases). This CDR3 contains 16 residues. Per the germline V gene, CDR1 is LGHDT and CDR2 is YNNKEL (reference sequence). The ends were cut back, 4 bases at V and 2 bases at J, with 17 bases in the middle. The DNA of the CDR3 is TGTGCCAGCAGCCCCCGGGGGTGGGCTGGGAACTATGGCTACACCTTC. Translating gives CASSPRGWAGNYGYTF.

The gene calls are TRBV11-3 and TRBJ1-1, with D unresolved. V gave up 2 bases and J gave up 9 bases, with 10 bases separating them. This CDR3 region has 12 residues. Per germline, CDR1 SGHNT and CDR2 YENEEA. Here the CDR3 DNA reads TGTGCCAGCAGCTTAAGCTCCAAGAAAGCTTTCTTT. It encodes CASSLSSKKAFF.

CDR3 region: CASSLGWGDSSYNEQFF. CDR3 DNA: TGCGCCAGCAGCTTAGGGTGGGGGGACAGCTCCTACAATGAGCAGTTCTTC. This chain links TRBV5-1 with TRBJ2-1, with D perhaps matching TRBD1 (7 bases). Germline assignment: CDR1 SGHRS and CDR2 YFSETQ. The CDR3 is made up of 17 amino acids. Trimming stripped 2 bases from V and 0 bases from J, with 15 bases between.

This clone was recorded once. This chain connects TRBV5-1 to TRBJ2-7; D gene uncertain. Trimming removed 0 bases from V and 7 bases from J, with 11 bases in between. This CDR3 has 13 amino acids. The germline CDR1 and CDR2 sequences are SGHRS and YFSETQ. The CDR3 nucleotides are TGCGCCAGCAGCTTGGGACCTTCTAGTGAGCAGTACTTC. Translating it yields CASSLGPSSEQYF.